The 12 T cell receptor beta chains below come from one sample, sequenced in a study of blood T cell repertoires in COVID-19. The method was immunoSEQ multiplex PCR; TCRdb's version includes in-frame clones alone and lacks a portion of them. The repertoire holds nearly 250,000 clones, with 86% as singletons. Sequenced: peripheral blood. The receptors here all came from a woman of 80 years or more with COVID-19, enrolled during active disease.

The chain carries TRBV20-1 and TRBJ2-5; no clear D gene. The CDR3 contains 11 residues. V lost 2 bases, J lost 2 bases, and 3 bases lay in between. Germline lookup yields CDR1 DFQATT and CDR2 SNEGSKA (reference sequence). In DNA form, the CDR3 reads TGCAGTGCTAGACCACAAGAGACCCAGTACTTC. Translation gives CSARPQETQYF.

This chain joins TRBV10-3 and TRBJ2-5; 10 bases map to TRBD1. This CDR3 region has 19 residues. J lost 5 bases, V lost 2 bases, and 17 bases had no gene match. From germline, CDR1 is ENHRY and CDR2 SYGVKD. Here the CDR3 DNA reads TGTGCCATCAGTGAGATGGGGCCAAGGACAGGGGGAATTTCGGAGACCCAGTACTTC. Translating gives CAISEMGPRTGGISETQYF.

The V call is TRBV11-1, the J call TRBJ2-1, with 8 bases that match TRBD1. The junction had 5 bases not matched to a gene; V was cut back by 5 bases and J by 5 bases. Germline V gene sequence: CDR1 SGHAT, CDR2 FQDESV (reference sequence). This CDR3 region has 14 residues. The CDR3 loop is CASSQDRANNEQFF. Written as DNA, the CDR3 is TGTGCCAGCAGCCAGGACAGGGCCAACAATGAGCAGTTCTTC.

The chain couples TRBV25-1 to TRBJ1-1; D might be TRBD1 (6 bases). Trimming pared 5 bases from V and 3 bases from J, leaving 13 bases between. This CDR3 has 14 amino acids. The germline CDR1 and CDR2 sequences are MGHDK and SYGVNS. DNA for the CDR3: TGTGCCAGCAGTCCACGAGGACAGCACACTGAAGCTTTCTTT. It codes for CASSPRGQHTEAFF.

CDR3 loop: CASSPQGGDQPQHF. CDR3 nucleotides: TGTGCCAGCTCACCACAGGGAGGAGATCAGCCCCAGCATTTT. The chain recombines TRBV18 with TRBJ1-5; D is unclear. The CDR3 extends over 14 amino acids. V lost 1 base to trimming and J lost 5 bases, with 9 bases between them. Per germline, CDR1 KGHSH and CDR2 LQKENI.

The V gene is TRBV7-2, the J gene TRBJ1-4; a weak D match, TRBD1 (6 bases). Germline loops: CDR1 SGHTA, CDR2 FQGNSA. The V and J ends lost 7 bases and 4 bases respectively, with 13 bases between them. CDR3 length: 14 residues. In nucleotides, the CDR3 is TGTGCCAGCACCTCGGACAGACTTAATGAAAAACTGTTTTTT. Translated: CASTSDRLNEKLFF. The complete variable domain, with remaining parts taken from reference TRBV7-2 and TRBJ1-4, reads GAGVSQSPSNKVTEKGKDVELRCDPISGHTALYWYRQSLGQGLEFLIYFQGNSAPDKSGLPSDRFSAERTGGSVSTLTIQRTQQEDSAVYLCASTSDRLNEKLFFGSGTQLSVL.

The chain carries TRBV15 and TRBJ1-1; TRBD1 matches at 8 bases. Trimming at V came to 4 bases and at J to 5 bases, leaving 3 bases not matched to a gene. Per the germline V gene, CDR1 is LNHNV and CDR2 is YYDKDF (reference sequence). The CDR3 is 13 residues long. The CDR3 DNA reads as TGTGCCACCAGCATCAGGGGGCGGACTGAAGCTTTCTTT. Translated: CATSIRGRTEAFF.

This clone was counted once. DNA for the CDR3: TGTGCCAGCAGCTTGGCCAAACCGGGACAGGGACCCGCTGAAGCTTTCTTT. This encodes CASSLAKPGQGPAEAFF. The rearrangement uses TRBV5-4 and TRBJ1-1; 9 nucleotides agree with TRBD1. The ends lost 0 bases at V and 6 bases at J; junction bases unmatched: 12. The germline gives CDR1 SGHNT, CDR2 YYREEE (reference sequence). The CDR3 runs to 17 residues.

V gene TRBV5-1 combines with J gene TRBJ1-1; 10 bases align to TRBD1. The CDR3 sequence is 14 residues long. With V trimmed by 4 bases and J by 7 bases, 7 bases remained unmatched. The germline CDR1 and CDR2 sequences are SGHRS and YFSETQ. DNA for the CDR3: TGCGCCAGCAGCGGCGGGGACAGGGGATTTGAAGCTTTCTTT. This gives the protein CASSGGDRGFEAFF.

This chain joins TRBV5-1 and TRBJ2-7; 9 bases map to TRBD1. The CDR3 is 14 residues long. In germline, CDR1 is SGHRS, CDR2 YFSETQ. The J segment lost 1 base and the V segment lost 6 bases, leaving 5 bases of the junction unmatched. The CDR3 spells CASKEGTGSYEQYF. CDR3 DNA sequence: TGCGCCAGCAAGGAGGGGACAGGGTCCTACGAGCAGTACTTC.

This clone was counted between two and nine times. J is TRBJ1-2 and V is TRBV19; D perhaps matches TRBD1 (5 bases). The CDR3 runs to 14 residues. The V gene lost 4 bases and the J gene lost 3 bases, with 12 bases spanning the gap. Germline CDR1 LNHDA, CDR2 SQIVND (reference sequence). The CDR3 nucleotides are TGTGCCAGTAGTAGAACCAGGGCCCACTATGGCTACACCTTC. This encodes CASSRTRAHYGYTF. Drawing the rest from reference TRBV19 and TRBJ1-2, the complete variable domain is DGGITQSPKYLFRKEGQNVTLSCEQNLNHDAMYWYRQDPGQGLRLIYYSQIVNDFQKGDIAEGYSVSREKKESFPLTVTSAQKNPTAFYLCASSRTRAHYGYTFGSGTRLTVV.

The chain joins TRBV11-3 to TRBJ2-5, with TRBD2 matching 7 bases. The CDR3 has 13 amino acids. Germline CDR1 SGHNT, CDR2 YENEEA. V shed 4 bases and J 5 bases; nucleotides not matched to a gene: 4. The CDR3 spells CASSSGGGETQYF. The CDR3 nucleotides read TGTGCCAGCAGCTCGGGAGGCGGGGAGACCCAGTACTTC.